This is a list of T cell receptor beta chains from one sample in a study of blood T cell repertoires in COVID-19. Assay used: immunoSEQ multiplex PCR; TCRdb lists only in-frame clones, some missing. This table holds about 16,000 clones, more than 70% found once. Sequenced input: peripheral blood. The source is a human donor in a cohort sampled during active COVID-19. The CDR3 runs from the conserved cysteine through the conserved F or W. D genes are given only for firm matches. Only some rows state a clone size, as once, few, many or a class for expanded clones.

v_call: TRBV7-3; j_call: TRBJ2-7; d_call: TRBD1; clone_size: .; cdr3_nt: TGTGCCAGCAGCCGAGGGTGGGACAGGGCAGACGAGCAGTACTTC; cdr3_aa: CASSRGWDRADEQYF
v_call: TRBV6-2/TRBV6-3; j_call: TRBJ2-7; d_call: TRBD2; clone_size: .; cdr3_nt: TGTGCCAGCAGTTTCGGGAGGGGGTACTCCTACGAGCAGTACTTC; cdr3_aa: CASSFGRGYSYEQYF
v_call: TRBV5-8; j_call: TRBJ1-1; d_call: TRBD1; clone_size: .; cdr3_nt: TGTGCCAGCAGCGCGGGACAGGGGAGGATGAACACTGAAGCTTTCTTT; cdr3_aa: CASSAGQGRMNTEAFF
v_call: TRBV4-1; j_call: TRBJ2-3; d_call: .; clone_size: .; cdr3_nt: TGCGCCAGCAGCCAAGGTCGGGGGGCGAGCACAGATACGCAGTATTTT; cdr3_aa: CASSQGRGASTDTQYF
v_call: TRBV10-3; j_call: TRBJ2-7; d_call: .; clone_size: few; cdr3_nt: TGTGCCGCAGGGGAATCGGTCTACGAGCAGTACTTC; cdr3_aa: CAAGESVYEQYF
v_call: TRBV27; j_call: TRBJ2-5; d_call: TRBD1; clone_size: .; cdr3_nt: TGTGCCAGCAGTTTAACGCCTCGACGGACAGGGGGCTCGGAGACCCAGTACTTC; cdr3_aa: CASSLTPRRTGGSETQYF
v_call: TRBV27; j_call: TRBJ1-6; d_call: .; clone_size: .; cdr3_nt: TGTGCCAGCAGTTTAGACAGACATTCACCCCTCCACTTT; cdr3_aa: CASSLDRHSPLHF
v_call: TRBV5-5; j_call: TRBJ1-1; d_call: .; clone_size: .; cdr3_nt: TGTGCCAGCAGCTCGACAGTCAGGACCTCGGGCACTGAAGCTTTCTTT; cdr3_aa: CASSSTVRTSGTEAFF
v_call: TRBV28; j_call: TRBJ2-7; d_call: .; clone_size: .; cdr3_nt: TGTGCCAGCAGCGCGCGCACCAACTCCTACGAGCAGTACTTC; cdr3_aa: CASSARTNSYEQYF
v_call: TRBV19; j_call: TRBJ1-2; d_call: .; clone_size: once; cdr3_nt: TGTGCCAGTAGTAGCGAATATTTGGATGGCTACACCTTC; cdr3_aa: CASSSEYLDGYTF
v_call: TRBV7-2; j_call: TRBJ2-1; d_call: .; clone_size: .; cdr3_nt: TGTGCCAGCAGCCCCGGGGTTTACAATGAGCAGTTCTTC; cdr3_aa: CASSPGVYNEQFF
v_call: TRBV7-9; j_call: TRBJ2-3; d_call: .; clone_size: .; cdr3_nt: TGTGCCAGCAGCCGGAGAAGTGCGGATACGCAGTATTTT; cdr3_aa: CASSRRSADTQYF
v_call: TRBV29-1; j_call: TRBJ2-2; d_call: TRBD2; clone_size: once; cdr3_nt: TGCAGCGTTGTGACTAGCGGGGACGGGGAGCTGTTTTTT; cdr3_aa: CSVVTSGDGELFF
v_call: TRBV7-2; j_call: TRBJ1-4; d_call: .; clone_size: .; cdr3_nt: TGTGCCAGCAGCTTCCAGGATAATGAAAAACTGTTTTTT; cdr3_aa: CASSFQDNEKLFF
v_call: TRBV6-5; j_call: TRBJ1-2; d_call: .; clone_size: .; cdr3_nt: TGTGCCAGCAGTTACTCGCAACCCGGGGTTAACGGTGGCTACACCTTC; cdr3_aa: CASSYSQPGVNGGYTF
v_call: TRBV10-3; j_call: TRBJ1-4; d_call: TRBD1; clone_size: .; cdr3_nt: TGTGCCACCAGGGGGGGAGGAGTTAATGAAAAACTGTTTTTT; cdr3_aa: CATRGGGVNEKLFF
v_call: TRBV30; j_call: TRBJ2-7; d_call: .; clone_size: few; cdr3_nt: TGTGCCTGGAGTGTACTTGGGGCCCCCTACGAGCAGTACTTC; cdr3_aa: CAWSVLGAPYEQYF
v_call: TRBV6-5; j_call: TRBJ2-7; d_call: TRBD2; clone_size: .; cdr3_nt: TGTGCCAGCAGTTACAGGGCTAGCGGGGGGGTTTACGAGCAGTACTTC; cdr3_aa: CASSYRASGGVYEQYF
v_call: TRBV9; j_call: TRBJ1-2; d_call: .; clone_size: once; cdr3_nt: TGTGCCAGCAGCGTAGATCCCGACTTGGAGGGCTACACCTTC; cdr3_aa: CASSVDPDLEGYTF
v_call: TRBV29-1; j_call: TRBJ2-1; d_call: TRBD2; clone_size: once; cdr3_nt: TGCAGCGTTGGGGGGGGCTCCTACAATGAGCAGTTCTTC; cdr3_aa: CSVGGGSYNEQFF
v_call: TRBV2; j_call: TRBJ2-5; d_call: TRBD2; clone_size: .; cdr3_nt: TGTGCCAGCAGGGAGGGACTAGGGGAAGAGACCCAGTACTTC; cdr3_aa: CASREGLGEETQYF
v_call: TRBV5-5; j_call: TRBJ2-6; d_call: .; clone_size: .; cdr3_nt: TGTGCCAGCAGCCGCGACTCTGGGGCCAACGTCCTGACTTTC; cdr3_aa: CASSRDSGANVLTF
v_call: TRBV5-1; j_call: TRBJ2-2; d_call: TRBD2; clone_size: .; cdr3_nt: TGCGCCAGCAGCTTGGTGCGGGGGGGCGGCACCGGGGAGCTGTTTTTT; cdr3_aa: CASSLVRGGGTGELFF
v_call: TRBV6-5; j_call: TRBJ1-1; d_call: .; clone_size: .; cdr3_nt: TGTGCCAGCAGTCCACCCGAGGGTGAAGCTTTCTTT; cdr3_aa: CASSPPEGEAFF
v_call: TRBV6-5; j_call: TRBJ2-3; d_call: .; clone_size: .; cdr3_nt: TGTGCCAGCAGTTCCCCGGGGGAAGGCACAGATACGCAGTATTTT; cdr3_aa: CASSSPGEGTDTQYF
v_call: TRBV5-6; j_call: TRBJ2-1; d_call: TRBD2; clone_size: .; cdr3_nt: TGTGCCAGCAGCGCTCCCTGGCGGGGGGGGATCAATGAGCAGTTCTTC; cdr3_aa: CASSAPWRGGINEQFF
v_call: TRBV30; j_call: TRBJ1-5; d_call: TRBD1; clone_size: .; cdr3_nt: TGTGCCTGGAGGGGACAGGGGAACCAGCCCCAGCATTTT; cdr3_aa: CAWRGQGNQPQHF
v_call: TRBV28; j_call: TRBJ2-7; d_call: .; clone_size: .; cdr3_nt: TGTGCCTCAGGAGTTACTAGCTTCTACGAGCAGTACTTC; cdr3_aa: CASGVTSFYEQYF
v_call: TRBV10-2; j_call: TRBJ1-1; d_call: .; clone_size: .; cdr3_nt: TGCGCCAGCAGTGAGTACGCTAGGAGCACTGAAGCTTTCTTT; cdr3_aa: CASSEYARSTEAFF
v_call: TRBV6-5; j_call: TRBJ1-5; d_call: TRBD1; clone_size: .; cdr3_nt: TGTGCCAGCAGACAGGGGGCAGATCAGCCCCAGCATTTT; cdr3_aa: CASRQGADQPQHF
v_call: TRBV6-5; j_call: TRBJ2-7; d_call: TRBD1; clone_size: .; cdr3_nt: TGTGCCAGCAGTCTTGACAGGGCGTCCTACGAGCAGTACTTC; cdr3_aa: CASSLDRASYEQYF
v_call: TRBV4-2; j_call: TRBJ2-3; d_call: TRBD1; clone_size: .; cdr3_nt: TGTGCCAGCAGCCAAGACAGGGGGACAGATACGCAGTATTTT; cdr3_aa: CASSQDRGTDTQYF
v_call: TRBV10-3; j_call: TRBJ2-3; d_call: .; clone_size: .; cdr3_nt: TGTGCCATCAGTGAGCGGGGAAACACAGATACGCAGTATTTT; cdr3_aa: CAISERGNTDTQYF
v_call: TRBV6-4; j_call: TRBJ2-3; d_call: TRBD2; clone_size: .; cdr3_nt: TGTGCCAGCAGTAAGAGAGCGGGGGGGACTACAGATACGCAGTATTTT; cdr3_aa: CASSKRAGGTTDTQYF
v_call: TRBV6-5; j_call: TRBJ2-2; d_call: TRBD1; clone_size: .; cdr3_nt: TGTGCCAGCAGCCCCGGACAGGGAGAGGCCGGGGAGCTGTTTTTT; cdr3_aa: CASSPGQGEAGELFF
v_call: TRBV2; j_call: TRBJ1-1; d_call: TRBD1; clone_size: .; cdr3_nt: TGTGCCAGCAGGGGAGGACAGGGCTTCGAAGCTTTCTTT; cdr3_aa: CASRGGQGFEAFF
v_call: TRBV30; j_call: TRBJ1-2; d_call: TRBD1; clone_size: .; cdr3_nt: TGTGCCTCCCTAATCGACAGGGGATTGATTAATGGCTACACCTTC; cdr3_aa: CASLIDRGLINGYTF
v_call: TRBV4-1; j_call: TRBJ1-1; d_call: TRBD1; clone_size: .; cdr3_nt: TGCGCCAGCAGCCAAGTCGGACAGGGGTTAAACACTGAAGCTTTCTTT; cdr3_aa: CASSQVGQGLNTEAFF
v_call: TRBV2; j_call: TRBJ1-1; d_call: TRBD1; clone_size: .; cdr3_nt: TGTGCCAGCTCAAAAGTACCGGGACAGGGGTTCGGAGCTTTCTTT; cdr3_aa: CASSKVPGQGFGAFF
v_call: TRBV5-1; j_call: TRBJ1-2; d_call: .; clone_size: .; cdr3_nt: TGCGCCAGCAGCTTGGTGGGAGATGGCTACACCTTC; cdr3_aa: CASSLVGDGYTF
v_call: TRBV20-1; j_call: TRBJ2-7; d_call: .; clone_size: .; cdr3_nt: TGCAGTGCTAGTGACGGGTACGAGCAGTACTTC; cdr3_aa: CSASDGYEQYF
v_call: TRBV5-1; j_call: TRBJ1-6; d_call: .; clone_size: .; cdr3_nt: TGCGCCAGCAGCTTGGCGAGCTCCTATAATTCACCCCTCCACTTT; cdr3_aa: CASSLASSYNSPLHF